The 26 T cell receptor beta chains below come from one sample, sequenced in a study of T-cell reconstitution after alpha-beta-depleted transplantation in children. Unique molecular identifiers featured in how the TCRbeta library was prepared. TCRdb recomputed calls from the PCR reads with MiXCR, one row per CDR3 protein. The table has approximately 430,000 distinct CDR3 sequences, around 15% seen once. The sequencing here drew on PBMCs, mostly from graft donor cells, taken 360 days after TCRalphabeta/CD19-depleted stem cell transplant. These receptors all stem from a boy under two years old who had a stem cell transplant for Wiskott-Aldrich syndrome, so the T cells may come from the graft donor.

In DNA, the CDR3 is TGTGCCAGCAGTTTAAGACTCTCTCGCGGAGCGGATACGCAGTATTTT. Translation: CASSLRLSRGADTQYF. The chain employs TRBV12-3 or TRBV12-4 and TRBJ2-3; no clear D. Trimming pared 2 bases from V and 6 bases from J, leaving 18 bases between. The CDR3 sequence is 16 residues long.

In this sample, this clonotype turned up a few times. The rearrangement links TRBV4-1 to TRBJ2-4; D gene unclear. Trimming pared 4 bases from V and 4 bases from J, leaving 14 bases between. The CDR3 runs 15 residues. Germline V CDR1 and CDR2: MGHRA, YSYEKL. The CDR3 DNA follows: TGCGCCAGCAGCCGCGAAGGAAACAGTAAAAACATTCAGTACTTC. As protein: CASSREGNSKNIQYF.

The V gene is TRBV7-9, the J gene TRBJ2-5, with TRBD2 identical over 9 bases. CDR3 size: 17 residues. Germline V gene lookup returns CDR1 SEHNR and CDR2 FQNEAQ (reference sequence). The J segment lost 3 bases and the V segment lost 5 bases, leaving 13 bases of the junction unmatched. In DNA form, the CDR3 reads TGTGCCAGCAGCCCTGGTTGGAGCGGGGGGCTAGAAGAGACCCAGTACTTC. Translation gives CASSPGWSGGLEETQYF.

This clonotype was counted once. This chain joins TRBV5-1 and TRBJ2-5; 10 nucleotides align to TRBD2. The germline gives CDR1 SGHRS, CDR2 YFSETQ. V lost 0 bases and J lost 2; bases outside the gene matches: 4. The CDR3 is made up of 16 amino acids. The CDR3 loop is CASSLGRTSGQETQYF. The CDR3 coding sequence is TGCGCCAGCAGCTTGGGTAGGACTAGCGGACAAGAGACCCAGTACTTC.

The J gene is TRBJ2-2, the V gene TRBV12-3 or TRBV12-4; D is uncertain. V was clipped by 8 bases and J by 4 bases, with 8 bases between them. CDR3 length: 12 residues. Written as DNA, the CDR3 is TGTGCCAGCCCGTATCGCACCGGGGAGCTGTTTTTT. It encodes CASPYRTGELFF.

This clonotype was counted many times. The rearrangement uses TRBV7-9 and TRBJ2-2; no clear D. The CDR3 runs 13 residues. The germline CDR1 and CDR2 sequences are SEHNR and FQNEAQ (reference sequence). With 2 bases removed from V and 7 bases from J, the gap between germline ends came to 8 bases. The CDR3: CASSLKGSGELFF. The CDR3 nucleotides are TGTGCCAGCAGCTTAAAGGGAAGCGGGGAGCTGTTTTTT.

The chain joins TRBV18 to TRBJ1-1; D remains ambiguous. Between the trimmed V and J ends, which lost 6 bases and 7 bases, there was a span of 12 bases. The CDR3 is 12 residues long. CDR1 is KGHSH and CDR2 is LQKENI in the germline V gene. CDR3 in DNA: TGTGCCAGCTCTACCGGCAGTGGTGAAGCTTTCTTT. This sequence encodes CASSTGSGEAFF.

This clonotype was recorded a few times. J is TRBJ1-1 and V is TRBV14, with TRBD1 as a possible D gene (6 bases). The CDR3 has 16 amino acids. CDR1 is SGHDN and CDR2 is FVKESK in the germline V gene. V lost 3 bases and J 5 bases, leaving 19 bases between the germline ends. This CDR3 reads CASSQMRGGAETEAFF. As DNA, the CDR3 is TGTGCCAGCAGCCAGATGAGGGGGGGCGCGGAGACTGAAGCTTTCTTT. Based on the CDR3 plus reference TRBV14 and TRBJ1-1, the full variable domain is EAGVTQFPSHSVIEKGQTVTLRCDPISGHDNLYWYRRVMGKEIKFLLHFVKESKQDESGMPNNRFLAERTGGTYSTLKVQPAELEDSGVYFCASSQMRGGAETEAFFGQGTRLTVV.

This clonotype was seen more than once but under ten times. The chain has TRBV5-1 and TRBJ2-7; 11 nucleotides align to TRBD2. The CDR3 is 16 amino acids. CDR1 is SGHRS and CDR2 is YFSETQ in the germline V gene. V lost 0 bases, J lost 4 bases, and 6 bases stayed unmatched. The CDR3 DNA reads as TGCGCCAGCAGCTTGGCTCTAGCGGGGGGAGAGTACGAGCAGTACTTC. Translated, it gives CASSLALAGGEYEQYF.

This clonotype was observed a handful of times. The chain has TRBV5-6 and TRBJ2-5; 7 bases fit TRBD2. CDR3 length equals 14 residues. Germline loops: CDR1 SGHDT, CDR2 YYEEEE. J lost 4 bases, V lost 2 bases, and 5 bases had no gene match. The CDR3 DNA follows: TGTGCCAGCAGCTTCGTGGGGACTACAGAGACCCAGTACTTC. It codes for CASSFVGTTETQYF.

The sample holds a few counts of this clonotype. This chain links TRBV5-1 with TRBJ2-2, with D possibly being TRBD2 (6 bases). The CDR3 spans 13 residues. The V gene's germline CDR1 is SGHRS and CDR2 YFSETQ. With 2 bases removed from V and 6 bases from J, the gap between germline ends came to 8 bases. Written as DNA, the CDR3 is TGCGCCAGCAGCTTCGGGAGCCCCGGGGAGCTGTTTTTT. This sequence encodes CASSFGSPGELFF.

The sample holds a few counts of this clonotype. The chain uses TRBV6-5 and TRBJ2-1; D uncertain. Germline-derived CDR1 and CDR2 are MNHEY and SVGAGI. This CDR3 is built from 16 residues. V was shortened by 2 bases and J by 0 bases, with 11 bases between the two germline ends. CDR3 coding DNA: TGTGCCAGCAGTTACAGGCCTAAATTCTCCTACAATGAGCAGTTCTTC. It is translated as CASSYRPKFSYNEQFF.

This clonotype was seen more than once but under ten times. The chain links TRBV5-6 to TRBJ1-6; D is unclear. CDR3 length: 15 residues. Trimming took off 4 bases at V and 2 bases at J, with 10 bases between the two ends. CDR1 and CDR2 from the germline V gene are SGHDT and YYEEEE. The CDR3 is CASSPRVTYNSPLHF. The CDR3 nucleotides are TGTGCCAGCAGCCCTCGGGTAACCTATAATTCACCCCTCCACTTT.

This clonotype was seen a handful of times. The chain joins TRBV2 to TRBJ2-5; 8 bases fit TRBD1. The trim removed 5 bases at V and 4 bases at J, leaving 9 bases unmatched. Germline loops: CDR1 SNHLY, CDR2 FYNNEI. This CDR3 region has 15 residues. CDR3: CASSRTGMWRETQYF. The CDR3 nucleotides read TGTGCCAGCAGTCGGACAGGGATGTGGAGAGAGACCCAGTACTTC. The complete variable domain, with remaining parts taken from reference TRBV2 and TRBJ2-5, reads EPEVTQTPSHQVTQMGQEVILRCVPISNHLYFYWYRQILGQKVEFLVSFYNNEISEKSEIFDDQFSVERPDGSNFTLKIRSTKLEDSAMYFCASSRTGMWRETQYFGPGTRLLVL.

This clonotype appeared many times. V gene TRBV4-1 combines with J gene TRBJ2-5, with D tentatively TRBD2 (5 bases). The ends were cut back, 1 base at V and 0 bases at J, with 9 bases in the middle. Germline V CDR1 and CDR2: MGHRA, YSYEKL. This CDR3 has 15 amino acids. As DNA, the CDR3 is TGCGCCAGCAGCCAAGCGGGCGGGTACCAAGAGACCCAGTACTTC. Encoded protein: CASSQAGGYQETQYF.

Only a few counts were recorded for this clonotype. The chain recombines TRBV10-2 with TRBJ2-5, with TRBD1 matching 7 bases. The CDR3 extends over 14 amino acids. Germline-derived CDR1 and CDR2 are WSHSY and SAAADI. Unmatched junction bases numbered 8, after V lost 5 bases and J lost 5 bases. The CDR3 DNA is TGCGCCAGCAGTCCGCGACAGGGTGTCGAGACCCAGTACTTC. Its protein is CASSPRQGVETQYF.

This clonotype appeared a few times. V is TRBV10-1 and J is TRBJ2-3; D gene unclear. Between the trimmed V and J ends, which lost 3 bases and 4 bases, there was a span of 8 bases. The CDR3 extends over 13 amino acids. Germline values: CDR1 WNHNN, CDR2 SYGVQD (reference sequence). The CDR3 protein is CASSELYADTQYF. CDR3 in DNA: TGCGCCAGCAGTGAACTTTACGCAGATACGCAGTATTTT.

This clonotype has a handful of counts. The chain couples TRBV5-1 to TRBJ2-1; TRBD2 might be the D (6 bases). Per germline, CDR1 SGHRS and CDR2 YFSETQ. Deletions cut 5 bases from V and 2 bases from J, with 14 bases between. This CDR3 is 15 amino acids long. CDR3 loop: CASSQASVPYNEQFF. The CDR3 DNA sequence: TGCGCCAGCAGTCAGGCTAGCGTCCCCTACAATGAGCAGTTCTTC.

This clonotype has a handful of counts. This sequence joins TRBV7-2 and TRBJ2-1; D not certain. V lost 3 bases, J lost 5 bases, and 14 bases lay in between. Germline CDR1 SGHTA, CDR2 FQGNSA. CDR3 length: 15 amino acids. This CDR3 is CASSFSYRAHNEQFF. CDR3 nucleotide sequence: TGTGCCAGCAGCTTCTCCTACCGAGCCCACAATGAGCAGTTCTTC.

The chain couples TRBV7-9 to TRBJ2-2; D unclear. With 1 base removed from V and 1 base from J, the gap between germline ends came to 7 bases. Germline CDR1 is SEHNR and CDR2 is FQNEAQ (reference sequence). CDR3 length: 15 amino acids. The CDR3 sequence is CASSLVGKNTGELFF. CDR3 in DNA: TGTGCCAGCAGCTTAGTCGGCAAGAACACCGGGGAGCTGTTTTTT.

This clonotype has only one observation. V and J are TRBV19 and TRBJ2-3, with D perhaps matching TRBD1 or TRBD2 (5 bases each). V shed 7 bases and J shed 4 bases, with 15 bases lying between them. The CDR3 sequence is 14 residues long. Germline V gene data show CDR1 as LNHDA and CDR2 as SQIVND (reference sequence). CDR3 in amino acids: CASISRGDADTQYF. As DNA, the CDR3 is TGTGCCAGTATATCCCGGGGCGATGCAGATACGCAGTATTTT.

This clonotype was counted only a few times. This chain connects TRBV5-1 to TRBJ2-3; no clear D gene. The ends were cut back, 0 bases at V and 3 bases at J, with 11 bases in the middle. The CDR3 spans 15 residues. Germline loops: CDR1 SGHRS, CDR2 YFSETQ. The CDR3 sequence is CASSLGPKLTDTQYF. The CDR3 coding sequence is TGCGCCAGCAGCTTGGGACCAAAATTAACAGATACGCAGTATTTT.

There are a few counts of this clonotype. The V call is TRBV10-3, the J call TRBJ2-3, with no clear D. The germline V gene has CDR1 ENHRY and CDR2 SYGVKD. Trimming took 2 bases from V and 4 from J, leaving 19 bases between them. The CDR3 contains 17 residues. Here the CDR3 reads CAISEAISPSAPDTQYF. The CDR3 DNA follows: TGTGCCATCAGTGAGGCGATCTCTCCGAGTGCCCCAGATACGCAGTATTTT.

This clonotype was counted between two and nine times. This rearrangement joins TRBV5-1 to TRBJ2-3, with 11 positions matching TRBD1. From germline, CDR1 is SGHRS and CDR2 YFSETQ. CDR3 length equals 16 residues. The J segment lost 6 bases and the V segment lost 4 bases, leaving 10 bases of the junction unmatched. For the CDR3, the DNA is TGCGCCAGCAGCATGACCGGGACAGGGGGTTGGGATACGCAGTATTTT. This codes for CASSMTGTGGWDTQYF.

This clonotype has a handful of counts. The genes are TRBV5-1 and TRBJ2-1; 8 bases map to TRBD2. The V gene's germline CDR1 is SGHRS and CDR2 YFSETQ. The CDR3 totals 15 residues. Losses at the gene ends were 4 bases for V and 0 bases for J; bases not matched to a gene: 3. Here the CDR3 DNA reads TGCGCCAGCAGCCATAGCGGGACCTCCTACAATGAGCAGTTCTTC. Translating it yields CASSHSGTSYNEQFF.

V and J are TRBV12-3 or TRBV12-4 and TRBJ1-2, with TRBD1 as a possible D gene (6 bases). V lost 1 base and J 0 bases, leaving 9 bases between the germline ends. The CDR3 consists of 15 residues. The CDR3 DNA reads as TGTGCCAGCAGTTTAGGAACAGGGCCTAACTATGGCTACACCTTC. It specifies CASSLGTGPNYGYTF.